These 21 T cell receptor beta chains came from one sample sequenced in a study of graft-versus-host responses after intestinal transplantation. Generated by immunoSEQ multiplex PCR, the TCRdb table keeps only in-frame clones and is missing some. Here the sample spans 50,000 or so clones, around nine tenths being singletons. The sample in question was PBMCs, obtained almost 120 days after intestinal transplantation. The receptors were gathered from a human patient who received an intestinal transplant, so some T cells may come from the graft donor.

The J gene is TRBJ2-7, the V gene TRBV28, with a possible D match to TRBD1 (6 bases). Germline loops: CDR1 MDHEN, CDR2 SYDVKM. Trimming removed 3 bases at V and 2 bases at J, with 8 bases between. CDR3 size: 13 residues. CDR3 in amino acids: CASSLTGTYEQYF. The DNA of the CDR3 is TGTGCCAGCAGTTTGACAGGCACCTACGAGCAGTACTTC.

This chain uses TRBV9 with TRBJ2-2; D might be TRBD1 (6 bases). V was cut by 3 bases and J by 1 base, with 10 bases left in between. This CDR3 comprises 15 residues. The germline gives CDR1 SGDLS, CDR2 YYNGEE. The CDR3: CASSGRGGNTGELFF. For the CDR3, the DNA is TGTGCCAGCAGCGGCAGGGGTGGGAACACCGGGGAGCTGTTTTTT.

The V call is TRBV19, the J call TRBJ2-5; 7 bases fit TRBD1. Germline loops: CDR1 LNHDA, CDR2 SQIVND (reference sequence). J was trimmed by 4 bases and V by 6 bases; bases with no gene match: 8. CDR3 length equals 14 residues. In DNA, the CDR3 is TGTGCCAGTAGCCTCGGGACAGCAACAGAGACCCAGTACTTC. Its translation is CASSLGTATETQYF.

V gene TRBV28 combines with J gene TRBJ2-7, with 11 bases matching TRBD1. This CDR3 comprises 13 residues. Unmatched junction bases numbered 2, after V lost 5 bases and J lost 5 bases. Germline CDR1 is MDHEN and CDR2 is SYDVKM. CDR3 nucleotides: TGTGCCAGCAGTCGGGACAGGGGGGACGAGCAGTACTTC. Protein sequence: CASSRDRGDEQYF.

This sequence joins TRBV13 and TRBJ2-2; no definite D call. With 0 bases removed from V and 1 base from J, the gap between germline ends came to 12 bases. The germline CDR1 and CDR2 sequences are PRHDT and FYEKMQ (reference sequence). This CDR3 has 17 residues. CDR3 amino acids: CASSLGGRKRNTGELFF. CDR3 in DNA: TGTGCCAGCAGCTTAGGAGGCCGGAAGCGGAACACCGGGGAGCTGTTTTTT.

Comment on this clone: In the same sample, other DNA sequences code for this CDR3. This rearrangement joins TRBV11-2 to TRBJ2-7; no reliable D call. Trimming left V 5 bases short and J 4 bases short, with 12 bases between. The CDR3 runs 13 residues. Germline lookup yields CDR1 SGHAT and CDR2 FQNNGV. The CDR3 here is CASSGLGPYEQYF. For the CDR3, the DNA is TGTGCCAGCAGCGGGCTAGGGCCTTACGAGCAGTACTTC.

The chain combines TRBV5-6 with TRBJ2-1, with 7 bases matching TRBD2. Germline V gene sequence: CDR1 SGHDT, CDR2 YYEEEE. V shed 6 bases and J 7 bases; nucleotides not matched to a gene: 10. The CDR3 is 14 residues long. The CDR3 loop is CASNPRENENEQFF. The CDR3 DNA sequence: TGTGCCAGCAACCCGCGGGAGAATGAGAATGAGCAGTTCTTC.

The chain links TRBV28 to TRBJ1-2, with a weak D call TRBD1 (5 bases). V gave up 2 bases and J gave up 5 bases, with 12 bases separating them. This CDR3 contains 14 residues. CDR1 MDHEN and CDR2 SYDVKM come from the germline V gene. The CDR3 bases are TGTGCCAGCAGTTTAAACGGGGCGATATATGGCTACACCTTC. This sequence encodes CASSLNGAIYGYTF.

The gene calls are TRBV28 and TRBJ1-2, with D hard to call. Germline assignment: CDR1 MDHEN and CDR2 SYDVKM. Trimming removed 6 bases from V and 4 bases from J, with 27 bases in between. The CDR3 has 18 residues. Written as DNA, the CDR3 is TGTGCCAGCAGCTCCCAAAGGGCAGGAACCTCGAATTCCTATGGCTACACCTTC. Residues: CASSSQRAGTSNSYGYTF.

This chain connects TRBV5-8 to TRBJ2-3; 7 bases fit TRBD2. The J segment lost 6 bases and the V segment lost 4 bases, leaving 2 bases of the junction unmatched. Germline values: CDR1 SGHTS, CDR2 YDEGEE. The CDR3 totals 12 residues. The CDR3 nucleotides are TGTGCCAGCAGCCCTAGCGGCGATACGCAGTATTTT. Translating it yields CASSPSGDTQYF. Together with reference TRBV5-8 and TRBJ2-3, the CDR3 gives the full variable domain: EAGVTQSPTHLIKTRGQQATLRCSPISGHTSVYWYQQALGLGLQFLLWYDEGEERNRGNFPPRFSGRQFPNYSSELNVNALELEDSALYLCASSPSGDTQYFGPGTRLTVL.

This clone occurred a few times. The chain is built from TRBV7-9 and TRBJ2-2, with 10 bases identical to TRBD2. CDR3 size: 16 residues. Germline V gene sequence: CDR1 SEHNR, CDR2 FQNEAQ (reference sequence). Trimming took 3 bases from V and 4 from J; bases not matched to a gene: 5. CDR3 loop: CASSLSGGAFTGELFF. The CDR3 DNA sequence: TGTGCCAGCAGCTTGAGCGGGGGGGCTTTCACCGGGGAGCTGTTTTTT.

The V and J genes are TRBV5-1 and TRBJ2-1; 9 nucleotides align to TRBD2. The CDR3 contains 17 residues. Germline V gives CDR1 SGHRS, CDR2 YFSETQ. The J segment lost 1 base and the V segment lost 1 base, leaving 6 bases of the junction unmatched. CDR3 sequence: CASSLTAGGSSYNEQFF. CDR3 sequence (DNA): TGCGCCAGCAGCTTGACGGCGGGGGGGAGTTCCTACAATGAGCAGTTCTTC. Drawing the rest from reference TRBV5-1 and TRBJ2-1, the complete variable domain is KAGVTQTPRYLIKTRGQQVTLSCSPISGHRSVSWYQQTPGQGLQFLFEYFSETQRNKGNFPGRFSGRQFSNSRSEMNVSTLELGDSALYLCASSLTAGGSSYNEQFFGPGTRLTVL.

The CDR3: CASSSTGLAGAGELFF. The CDR3 DNA is TGCGCCAGCAGCTCCACGGGACTAGCGGGAGCCGGGGAGCTGTTTTTT. The chain couples TRBV5-1 to TRBJ2-2, with 14 bases lining up with TRBD2. Germline CDR1 SGHRS, CDR2 YFSETQ. The CDR3 has 16 amino acids. V gave up 3 bases and J gave up 6 bases; unmatched junction bases: 4.

The rearrangement links TRBV19 to TRBJ2-7; 9 nucleotides line up with TRBD2. The CDR3 runs 16 residues. V was clipped by 5 bases and J by 7 bases; unmatched bases: 15. Germline CDR1 is LNHDA and CDR2 is SQIVND (reference sequence). CDR3 DNA sequence: TGTGCCAGTAGTCCGCTCCGACTAGCGGTCCTCGAGGAGCAGTACTTC. This translates into CASSPLRLAVLEEQYF.

This clone was observed a single time. V gene TRBV5-1 combines with J gene TRBJ2-1, with TRBD1 as a possible D gene (5 bases). Per germline, CDR1 SGHRS and CDR2 YFSETQ. Trimming stripped 0 bases from V and 5 bases from J, with 9 bases between. The CDR3 loop spans 14 amino acids. CDR3 DNA: TGCGCCAGCAGCTTGGTTCAGGGTAACAATGAGCAGTTCTTC. This sequence encodes CASSLVQGNNEQFF.

CDR3 region: CASSKEVSSTDTQYF. CDR3 in DNA: TGTGCCAGCAGCAAAGAGGTATCTAGCACAGATACGCAGTATTTT. The rearrangement uses TRBV7-6 and TRBJ2-3; D is unclear. The CDR3 runs 15 residues. V was trimmed by 5 bases and J by 0 bases, leaving 12 bases between them. The germline CDR1 and CDR2 sequences are SGHVS and FNYEAQ.

V gene TRBV5-6 combines with J gene TRBJ2-2; D perhaps matches TRBD1 (5 bases). Trimming removed 1 base from V and 4 bases from J, with 8 bases in between. The CDR3 spans 14 residues. Germline lookup yields CDR1 SGHDT and CDR2 YYEEEE. The chain's CDR3 is CASSLRGTTGELFF. CDR3 nucleotide sequence: TGTGCCAGCAGCTTGAGGGGTACCACCGGGGAGCTGTTTTTT.

As DNA, the CDR3 is TGCGCCAGCAGCCCGGGACAGGGAGACTACGAGCAGTACTTC. Translated: CASSPGQGDYEQYF. The chain links TRBV5-1 to TRBJ2-7, with 9 bases lining up with TRBD1. Per the germline V gene, CDR1 is SGHRS and CDR2 is YFSETQ. The CDR3 is 14 amino acids. J was trimmed by 3 bases and V by 4 bases; bases with no gene match: 5.

This chain joins TRBV19 and TRBJ2-1, with 7 positions matching TRBD1. V lost 3 bases and J lost 3; bases outside the gene matches: 5. The CDR3 length is 15 residues. The germline V gene encodes CDR1 LNHDA and CDR2 SQIVND (reference sequence). This CDR3 is CASSISRGLYNEQFF. CDR3 DNA: TGTGCCAGTAGTATTAGTAGGGGGCTCTACAATGAGCAGTTCTTC.

The gene calls are TRBV7-8 and TRBJ2-5; TRBD2 matches at 11 bases. V shed 6 bases and J 9 bases; nucleotides not matched to a gene: 15. Germline loops: CDR1 SGHVS, CDR2 FQNEAQ. There are 16 residues in the CDR3. DNA for the CDR3: TGTGCCAGCAGTTGGGCACTAGCGGGAGACGGCGGGGCCCAGTACTTC. Its protein is CASSWALAGDGGAQYF.

The V call is TRBV7-3, the J call TRBJ2-4, with 13 bases fitting TRBD2. The CDR3 has 19 residues. The trim removed 0 bases at V and 3 bases at J, leaving 8 bases unmatched. CDR1 SGHTA and CDR2 FQGTGA come from the germline V gene. CDR3: CASSLTSRTSGSSKNIQYF. CDR3 DNA sequence: TGTGCCAGCAGCTTAACCTCCCGGACTAGCGGGAGCAGCAAAAACATTCAGTACTTC. The whole variable domain, remainder taken from reference TRBV7-3 and TRBJ2-4, is GAGVSQTPSNKVTEKGKYVELRCDPISGHTALYWYRQSLGQGPEFLIYFQGTGAADDSGLPNDRFFAVRPEGSVSTLKIQRTERGDSAVYLCASSLTSRTSGSSKNIQYFGAGTRLSVL.